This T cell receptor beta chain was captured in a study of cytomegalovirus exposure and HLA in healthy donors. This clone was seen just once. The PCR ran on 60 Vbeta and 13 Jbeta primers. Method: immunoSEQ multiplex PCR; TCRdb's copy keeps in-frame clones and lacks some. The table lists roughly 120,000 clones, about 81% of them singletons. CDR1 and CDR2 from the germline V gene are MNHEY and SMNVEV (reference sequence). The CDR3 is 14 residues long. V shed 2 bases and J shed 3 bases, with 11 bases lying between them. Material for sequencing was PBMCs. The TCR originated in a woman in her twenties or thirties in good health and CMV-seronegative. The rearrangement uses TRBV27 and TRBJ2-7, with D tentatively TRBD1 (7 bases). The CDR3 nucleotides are TGTGCCAGCAGTTTAAACAGGGGAGGCTACGAGCAGTACTTC. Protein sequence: CASSLNRGGYEQYF.